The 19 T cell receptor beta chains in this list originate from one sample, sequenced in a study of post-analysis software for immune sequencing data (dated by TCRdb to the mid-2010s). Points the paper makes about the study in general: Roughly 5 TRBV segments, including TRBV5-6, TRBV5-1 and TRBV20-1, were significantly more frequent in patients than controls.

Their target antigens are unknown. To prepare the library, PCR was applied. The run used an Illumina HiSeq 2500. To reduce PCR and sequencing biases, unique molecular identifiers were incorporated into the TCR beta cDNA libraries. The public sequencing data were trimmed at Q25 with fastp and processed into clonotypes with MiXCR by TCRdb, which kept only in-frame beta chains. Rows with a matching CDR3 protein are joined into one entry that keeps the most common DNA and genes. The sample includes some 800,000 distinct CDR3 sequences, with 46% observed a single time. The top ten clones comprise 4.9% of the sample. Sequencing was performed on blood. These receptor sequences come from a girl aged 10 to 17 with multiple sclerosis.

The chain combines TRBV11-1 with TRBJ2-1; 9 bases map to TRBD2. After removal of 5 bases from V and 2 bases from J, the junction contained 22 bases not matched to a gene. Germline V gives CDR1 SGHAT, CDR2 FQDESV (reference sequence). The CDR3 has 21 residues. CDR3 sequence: CASSPSPKGTSRLAAYNEQFF. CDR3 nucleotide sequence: TGTGCCAGCAGCCCTAGCCCCAAAGGGACTAGCCGACTAGCCGCCTACAATGAGCAGTTCTTC.

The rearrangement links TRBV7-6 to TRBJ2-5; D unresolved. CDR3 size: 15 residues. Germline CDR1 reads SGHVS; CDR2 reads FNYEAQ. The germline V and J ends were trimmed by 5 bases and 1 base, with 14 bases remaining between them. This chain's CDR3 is CASSPRPKPQETQYF. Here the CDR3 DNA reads TGTGCCAGCAGCCCCCGGCCCAAACCCCAAGAGACCCAGTACTTC.

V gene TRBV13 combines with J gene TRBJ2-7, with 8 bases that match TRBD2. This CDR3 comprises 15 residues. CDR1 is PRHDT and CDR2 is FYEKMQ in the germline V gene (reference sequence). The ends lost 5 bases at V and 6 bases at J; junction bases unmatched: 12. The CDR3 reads CASSPGLAGTCEQYF. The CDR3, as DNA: TGTGCCAGCAGCCCAGGGCTAGCGGGCACCTGCGAGCAGTACTTC. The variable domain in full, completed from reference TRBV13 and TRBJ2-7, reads AAGVIQSPRHLIKEKRETATLKCYPIPRHDTVYWYQQGPGQDPQFLISFYEKMQSDKGSIPDRFSAQQFSDYHSELNMSSLELGDSALYFCASSPGLAGTCEQYFGPGTRLTVT.

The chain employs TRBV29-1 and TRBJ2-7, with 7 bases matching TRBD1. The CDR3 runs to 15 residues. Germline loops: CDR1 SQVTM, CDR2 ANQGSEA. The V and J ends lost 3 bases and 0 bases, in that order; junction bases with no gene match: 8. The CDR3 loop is CSVETGQESSYEQYF. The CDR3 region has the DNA TGCAGCGTTGAGACCGGACAGGAAAGCTCCTACGAGCAGTACTTC.

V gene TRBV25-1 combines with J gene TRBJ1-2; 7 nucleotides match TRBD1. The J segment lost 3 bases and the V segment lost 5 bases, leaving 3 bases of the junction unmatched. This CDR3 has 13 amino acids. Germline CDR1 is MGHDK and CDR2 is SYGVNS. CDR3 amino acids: CASSWTGDYGYTF. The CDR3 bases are TGTGCCAGCAGTTGGACAGGAGACTATGGCTACACCTTC.

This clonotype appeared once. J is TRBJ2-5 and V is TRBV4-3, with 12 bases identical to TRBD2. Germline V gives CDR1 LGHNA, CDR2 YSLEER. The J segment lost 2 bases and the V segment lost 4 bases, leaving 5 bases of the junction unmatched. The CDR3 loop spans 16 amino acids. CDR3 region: CASSRGTSGPQETQYF. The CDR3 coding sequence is TGCGCCAGCAGCCGAGGGACTAGCGGGCCGCAAGAGACCCAGTACTTC.

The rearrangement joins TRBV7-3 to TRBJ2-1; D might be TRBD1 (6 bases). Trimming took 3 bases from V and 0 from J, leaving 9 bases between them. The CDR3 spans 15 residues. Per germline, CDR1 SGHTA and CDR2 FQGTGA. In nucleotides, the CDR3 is TGTGCCAGCAGCTTCGACAGGACCTCCTACAATGAGCAGTTCTTC. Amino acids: CASSFDRTSYNEQFF.

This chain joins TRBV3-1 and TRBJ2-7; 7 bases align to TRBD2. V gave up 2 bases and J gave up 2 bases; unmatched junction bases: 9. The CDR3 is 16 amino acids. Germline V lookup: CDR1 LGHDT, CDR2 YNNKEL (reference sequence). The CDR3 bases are TGTGCCAGCAGCCAACTGTGGGGGGAGGGGACCTACGAGCAGTACTTC. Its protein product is CASSQLWGEGTYEQYF.

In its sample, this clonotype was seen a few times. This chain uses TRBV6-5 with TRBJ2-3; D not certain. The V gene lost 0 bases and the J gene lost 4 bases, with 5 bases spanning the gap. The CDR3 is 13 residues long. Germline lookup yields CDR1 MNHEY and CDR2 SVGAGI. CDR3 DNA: TGTGCCAGCAGTTACTCTCGGCCAGATACGCAGTATTTT. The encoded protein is CASSYSRPDTQYF.

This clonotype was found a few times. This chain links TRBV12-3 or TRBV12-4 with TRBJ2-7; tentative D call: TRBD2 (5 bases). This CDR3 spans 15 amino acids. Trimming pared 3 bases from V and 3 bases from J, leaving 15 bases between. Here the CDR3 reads CASSFSADENYEQYF. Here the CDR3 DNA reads TGTGCCAGCAGTTTCTCAGCGGACGAGAACTACGAGCAGTACTTC.

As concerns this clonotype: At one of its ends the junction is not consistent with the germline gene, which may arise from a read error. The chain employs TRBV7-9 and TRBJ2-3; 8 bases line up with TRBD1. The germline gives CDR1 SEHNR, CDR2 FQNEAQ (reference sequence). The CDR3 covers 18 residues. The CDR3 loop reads CSSSHRDRLKASTDTQYF. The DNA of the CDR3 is TGTTCCAGCAGCCACCGGGACAGGCTCAAGGCTAGCACAGATACGCAGTATTTT.

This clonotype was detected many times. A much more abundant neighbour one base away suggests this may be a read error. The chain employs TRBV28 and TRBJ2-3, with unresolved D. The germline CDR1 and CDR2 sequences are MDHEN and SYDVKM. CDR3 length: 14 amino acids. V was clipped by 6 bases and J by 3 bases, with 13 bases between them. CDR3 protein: CASRGLESTDTQYF. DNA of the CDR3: TGTGCCAGCAGGGGATTGGAGTCAACAGATACGCAGTATTTT.

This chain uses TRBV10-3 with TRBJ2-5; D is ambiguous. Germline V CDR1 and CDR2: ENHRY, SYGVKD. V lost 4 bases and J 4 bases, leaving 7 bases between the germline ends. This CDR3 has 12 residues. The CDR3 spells CAISVGRETQYF. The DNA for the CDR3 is TGTGCCATCAGTGTTGGCAGAGAGACCCAGTACTTC.

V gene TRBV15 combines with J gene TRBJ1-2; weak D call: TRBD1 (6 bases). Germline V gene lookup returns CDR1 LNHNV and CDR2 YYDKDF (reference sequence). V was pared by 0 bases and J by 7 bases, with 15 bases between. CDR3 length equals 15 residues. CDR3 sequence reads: CATSRDHGAGVGYTF. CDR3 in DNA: TGTGCCACCAGCAGAGATCATGGGGCAGGGGTTGGCTACACCTTC.

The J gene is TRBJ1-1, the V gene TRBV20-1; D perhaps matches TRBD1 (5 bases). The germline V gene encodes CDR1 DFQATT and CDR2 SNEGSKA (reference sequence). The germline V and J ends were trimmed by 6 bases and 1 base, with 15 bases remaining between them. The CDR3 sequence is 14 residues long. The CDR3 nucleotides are TGCAGTGCCGCCCGGCAGGGCCCGAACACTGAAGCTTTCTTT. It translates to CSAARQGPNTEAFF.

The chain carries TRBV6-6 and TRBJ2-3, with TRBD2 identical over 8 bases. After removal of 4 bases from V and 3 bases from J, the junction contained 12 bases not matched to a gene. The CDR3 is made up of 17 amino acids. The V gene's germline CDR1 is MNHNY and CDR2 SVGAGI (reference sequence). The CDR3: CASSSRGGLAGTDTQYF. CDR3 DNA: TGTGCCAGCAGTTCTAGGGGGGGCTTAGCGGGAACAGATACGCAGTATTTT.

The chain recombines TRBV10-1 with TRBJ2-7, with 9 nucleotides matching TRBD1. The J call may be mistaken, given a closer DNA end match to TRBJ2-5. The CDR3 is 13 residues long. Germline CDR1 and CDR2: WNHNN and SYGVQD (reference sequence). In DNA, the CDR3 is TGCGCCAGCTCGGGACAGGGCGCCGGGACCCAGTACTTC. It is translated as CASSGQGAGTQYF.

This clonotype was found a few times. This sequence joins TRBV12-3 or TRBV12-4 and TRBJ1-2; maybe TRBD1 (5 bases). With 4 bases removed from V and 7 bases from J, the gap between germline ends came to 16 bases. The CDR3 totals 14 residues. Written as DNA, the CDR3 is TGTGCCAGCAGTTCCTTTGGGGGACGGAGTGGCTACACCTTC. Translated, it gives CASSSFGGRSGYTF.

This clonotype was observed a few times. Written as DNA, the CDR3 is TGTGCCAGCAGCCGGCCCCTAAGGGACAACATTCAGTACTTC. Protein: CASSRPLRDNIQYF. The chain joins TRBV5-6 to TRBJ2-4; the D call may be TRBD1 or TRBD2 (5 bases each). Trimming removed 4 bases at V and 7 bases at J, with 15 bases between. CDR1 is SGHDT, CDR2 YYEEEE, per germline. This CDR3 comprises 14 residues.